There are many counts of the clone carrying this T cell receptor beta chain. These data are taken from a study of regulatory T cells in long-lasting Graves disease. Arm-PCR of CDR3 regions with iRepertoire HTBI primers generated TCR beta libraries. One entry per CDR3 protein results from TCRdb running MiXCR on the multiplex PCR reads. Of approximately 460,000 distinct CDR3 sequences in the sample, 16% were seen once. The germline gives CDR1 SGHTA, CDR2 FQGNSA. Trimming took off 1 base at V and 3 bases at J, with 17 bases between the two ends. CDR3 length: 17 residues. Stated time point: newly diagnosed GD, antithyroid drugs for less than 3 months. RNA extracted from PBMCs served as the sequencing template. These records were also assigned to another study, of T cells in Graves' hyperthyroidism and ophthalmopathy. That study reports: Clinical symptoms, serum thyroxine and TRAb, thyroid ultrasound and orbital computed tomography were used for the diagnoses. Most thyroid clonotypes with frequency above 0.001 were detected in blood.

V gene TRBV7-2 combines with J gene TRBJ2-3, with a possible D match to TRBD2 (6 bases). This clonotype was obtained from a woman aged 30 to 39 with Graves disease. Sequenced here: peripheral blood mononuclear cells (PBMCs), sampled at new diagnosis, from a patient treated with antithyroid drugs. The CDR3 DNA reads TGTGCCAGCAGCTTAGTTACCGTGGGAGGAGAGACAGATACGCAGTATTTT. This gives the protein CASSLVTVGGETDTQYF. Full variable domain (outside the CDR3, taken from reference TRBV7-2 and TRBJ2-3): GAGVSQSPSNKVTEKGKDVELRCDPISGHTALYWYRQSLGQGLEFLIYFQGNSAPDKSGLPSDRFSAERTGGSVSTLTIQRTQQEDSAVYLCASSLVTVGGETDTQYFGPGTRLTVL.